Following are 10 T cell receptor beta chains from one sample sequenced in a study of beta chain features in type 1 diabetes. Whole-study results and caveats: A moderate, significant TCRB CDR3 shortening appeared in type 1 diabetes across four CD4+ subsets.

Sequencing targeted expressed TCRB transcripts, as all isolated RNA had been reverse transcribed. Here immunoSEQ multiplex PCR was the method, and the copy in TCRdb shows in-frame clones only, minus some. This sample has 200,000 to 300,000 clones, with roughly 10% found just once. Antigens of these TCRs are unknown. The specimen sequenced was naive CD4+ T cells from blood. Source of these receptors: a man aged 25 to 45 with type 1 diabetes.

The chain carries TRBV30 and TRBJ1-2, with 9 bases aligning to TRBD1. Trimming cost V 4 bases and J 6 bases; bases outside gene matches: 3. Germline-derived CDR1 and CDR2 are GTSNPN and SVGIG (reference sequence). The CDR3 is made up of 12 amino acids. For the CDR3, the DNA is TGTGCCTGGACACAGGGGGCGGATGGCTACACCTTC. Translating it yields CAWTQGADGYTF. Variable domain in full (rest from reference TRBV30 and TRBJ1-2): SQTIHQWPATLVQPVGSPLSLECTVEGTSNPNLYWYRQAAGRGLQLLFYSVGIGQISSEVPQNLSASRPQDRQFILSSKKLLLSDSGFYLCAWTQGADGYTFGSGTRLTVV.

This clone was seen more than once but under ten times. The chain couples TRBV2 to TRBJ2-4; 8 nucleotides match TRBD1. The CDR3 totals 14 residues. Trimming took 6 bases from V and 7 from J; bases not matched to a gene: 8. Looked up from germline, CDR1 is SNHLY and CDR2 is FYNNEI. The CDR3 sequence is CASSPGQEWNIQYF. In nucleotides, the CDR3 is TGTGCCAGCAGCCCGGGACAGGAGTGGAACATTCAGTACTTC.

The chain employs TRBV29-1 and TRBJ2-5; 10 positions agree with TRBD2. This CDR3 is 13 amino acids long. Germline V gives CDR1 SQVTM, CDR2 ANQGSEA. With V trimmed by 7 bases and J by 5 bases, 7 bases remained unmatched. CDR3 DNA sequence: TGCAGCGGGACAGCGGGGGGGCCGGAGACCCAGTACTTC. Protein product: CSGTAGGPETQYF.

This clone was counted a few times. The chain combines TRBV5-1 with TRBJ1-6; no clear D gene. Trimming removed 2 bases at V and 6 bases at J, with 6 bases between. Germline V lookup: CDR1 SGHRS, CDR2 YFSETQ. CDR3 length equals 13 residues. CDR3 region: CASSFSGNSPLHF. CDR3 sequence (DNA): TGCGCCAGCAGCTTTTCGGGTAATTCACCCCTCCACTTT.

V gene TRBV19 combines with J gene TRBJ2-6; TRBD1 might be the D (5 bases). CDR3 length: 17 residues. CDR1 is LNHDA and CDR2 is SQIVND in the germline V gene (reference sequence). V lost 10 bases to trimming and J lost 0 bases, with 19 bases between them. The chain's CDR3 is CATSWGLPSSGANVLTF. CDR3 coding DNA: TGTGCCACTTCATGGGGCCTCCCTAGCTCTGGGGCCAACGTCCTGACTTTC.

The table lists this clone with a few counts. CDR3 nucleotide sequence: TGTGCCAGCAGCTTAGTTGGACAGGGAGGCTACACCTTC. It codes for CASSLVGQGGYTF. This chain links TRBV7-9 with TRBJ1-2; 8 nucleotides match TRBD1. V lost 1 base and J lost 8; bases outside the gene matches: 3. The CDR3 has 13 residues. Germline V gene lookup returns CDR1 SEHNR and CDR2 FQNEAQ (reference sequence).

This sequence joins TRBV6-5 and TRBJ2-3; D is perhaps TRBD2 (5 bases). Germline-derived CDR1 and CDR2 are MNHEY and SVGAGI. Trimming cost V 10 bases and J 2 bases, with 16 bases left between them. The CDR3 is made up of 14 amino acids. CDR3 bases: TGTGCCACCTGCGGCATGACTAACACAGATACGCAGTATTTT. The encoded protein is CATCGMTNTDTQYF.

Only a few counts were recorded for this clone. The gene calls are TRBV29-1 and TRBJ2-5; the match to TRBD1 covers 7 bases. V dropped 2 bases and J dropped 1; count of bases not matched to a gene: 1. The CDR3 is 13 residues long. The germline V gene has CDR1 SQVTM and CDR2 ANQGSEA. CDR3 loop: CSVEQGVQETQYF. The CDR3 DNA reads TGCAGCGTTGAACAGGGGGTCCAAGAGACCCAGTACTTC.

The chain links TRBV2 to TRBJ1-5, with D possibly being TRBD1 (6 bases). The ends were cut back, 2 bases at V and 7 bases at J, with 9 bases in the middle. Germline V gene data show CDR1 as SNHLY and CDR2 as FYNNEI. This CDR3 spans 13 amino acids. The CDR3 DNA reads as TGTGCCAGCAGTGAACCAGGGGAGCAGCCCCAGCATTTT. Translated: CASSEPGEQPQHF.

The chain carries TRBV11-2 and TRBJ2-7, with a possible D match to TRBD1 (5 bases). Deletions cut 2 bases from V and 0 bases from J, with 11 bases between. There are 15 residues in the CDR3. The germline V gene encodes CDR1 SGHAT and CDR2 FQNNGV. CDR3 nucleotide sequence: TGTGCCAGCAGCTTAATACTGGGGCGCTCCTACGAGCAGTACTTC. Its translation is CASSLILGRSYEQYF.